A selection of T cell receptor beta chains follows, all from one sample in a study of T cell responses to AZD1222 COVID-19 vaccine. Using immunoSEQ multiplex PCR, the repertoire was profiled, and TCRdb retains in-frame clones only, with some absent. The sample lists 100,000 to 120,000 clones, about 94% seen once, with 2.5% to 3% in the top ten. The input for sequencing was peripheral blood, taken 28 days after the second AZD1222 dose. All receptors come from an adult who received the AZD1222 COVID-19 vaccine. Both conserved end residues are trimmed from each CDR3. The order of the fields is J gene, clone size, V gene, D gene, CDR3 protein. D genes are given only for firm matches. For some rows the clone size is stated as once, few or many, or as a class when expanded; others skip it.

j_gene: TRBJ1-2
abundance: NA
v_gene: TRBV4-1
d_gene: NA
CDR3aa: ASRPGTGYGYT

j_gene: TRBJ1-5
abundance: NA
v_gene: TRBV7-8
d_gene: NA
CDR3aa: ASSSGDSNQPQH

j_gene: TRBJ1-2
abundance: NA
v_gene: TRBV28
d_gene: NA
CDR3aa: ASSSSYARARGYT

j_gene: TRBJ2-7
abundance: NA
v_gene: TRBV10-3
d_gene: TRBD1
CDR3aa: AISERRQGSYEQY

j_gene: TRBJ2-6
abundance: NA
v_gene: TRBV15
d_gene: NA
CDR3aa: ATSGGGRPWANVLT

j_gene: TRBJ1-1
abundance: NA
v_gene: TRBV11-3
d_gene: NA
CDR3aa: ASSLERNTEAF

j_gene: TRBJ1-6
abundance: NA
v_gene: TRBV6-5
d_gene: NA
CDR3aa: ASREDPRGNSPLH

j_gene: TRBJ1-4
abundance: NA
v_gene: TRBV27
d_gene: TRBD1
CDR3aa: ASRQLQGGDGEKLF

j_gene: TRBJ1-2
abundance: medium-sized
v_gene: TRBV5-1
d_gene: NA
CDR3aa: ASSSISNYGYT

j_gene: TRBJ2-3
abundance: NA
v_gene: TRBV15
d_gene: NA
CDR3aa: ATSRTPGSTDTQY

j_gene: TRBJ1-2
abundance: NA
v_gene: TRBV7-9
d_gene: TRBD1
CDR3aa: ASTPGGGLGGYT

j_gene: TRBJ1-5
abundance: NA
v_gene: TRBV19
d_gene: NA
CDR3aa: ASSMADNQPQH

j_gene: TRBJ1-2
abundance: NA
v_gene: TRBV6-5
d_gene: NA
CDR3aa: ASTTPASGYT

j_gene: TRBJ1-5
abundance: NA
v_gene: TRBV28
d_gene: TRBD1
CDR3aa: ASKYGTGGRQPQH

j_gene: TRBJ2-1
abundance: NA
v_gene: TRBV30
d_gene: NA
CDR3aa: ALSGSSYNEQF

j_gene: TRBJ1-1
abundance: NA
v_gene: TRBV2
d_gene: NA
CDR3aa: ASSGSLLTTEAF

j_gene: TRBJ1-1
abundance: once
v_gene: TRBV18
d_gene: TRBD1
CDR3aa: ASSPGTGRVRAF

j_gene: TRBJ1-2
abundance: NA
v_gene: TRBV5-6
d_gene: NA
CDR3aa: ASSYDPYGYT

j_gene: TRBJ2-7
abundance: NA
v_gene: TRBV6-5
d_gene: NA
CDR3aa: ASSYGSLYEQY

j_gene: TRBJ2-1
abundance: NA
v_gene: TRBV6-5
d_gene: NA
CDR3aa: ASTPGSGEQF

j_gene: TRBJ1-2
abundance: NA
v_gene: TRBV7-2
d_gene: NA
CDR3aa: ASSLPGGYT

j_gene: TRBJ2-5
abundance: NA
v_gene: TRBV21-1
d_gene: NA
CDR3aa: ASSTLGTSGDEETQY

j_gene: TRBJ1-2
abundance: NA
v_gene: TRBV29-1
d_gene: TRBD1
CDR3aa: SVEGDRGRNYGYT

j_gene: TRBJ1-2
abundance: once
v_gene: TRBV7-9
d_gene: NA
CDR3aa: ASSLEQGVYT

j_gene: TRBJ2-3
abundance: NA
v_gene: TRBV29-1
d_gene: NA
CDR3aa: SSSGDTTDTQY

j_gene: TRBJ2-2
abundance: once
v_gene: TRBV11-2
d_gene: TRBD2
CDR3aa: ASSSPSGYTGELF

j_gene: TRBJ2-3
abundance: NA
v_gene: TRBV27
d_gene: TRBD2
CDR3aa: ASKQAGGLLNTDTQY

j_gene: TRBJ2-3
abundance: NA
v_gene: TRBV7-9
d_gene: NA
CDR3aa: ASSFSGFDTQY

j_gene: TRBJ2-5
abundance: NA
v_gene: TRBV6-5
d_gene: NA
CDR3aa: ASESQETQY

j_gene: TRBJ2-7
abundance: NA
v_gene: TRBV6-5
d_gene: TRBD1
CDR3aa: ASTPDRAPYEQY

j_gene: TRBJ2-3
abundance: NA
v_gene: TRBV12-5
d_gene: NA
CDR3aa: ASGLSGTHTDTQY

j_gene: TRBJ1-2
abundance: NA
v_gene: TRBV18
d_gene: NA
CDR3aa: ASSPRGPGLPSYGYT

j_gene: TRBJ1-2
abundance: NA
v_gene: TRBV2
d_gene: NA
CDR3aa: ASSEQSHGYT

j_gene: TRBJ1-2
abundance: few
v_gene: TRBV5-6
d_gene: NA
CDR3aa: ASSSTLSDYGYT